The rows below give T cell receptor beta chains drawn from one sample of a study of shared clonotypes between healthy human individuals. TCRdb's copy holds only in-frame clones and misses some; the assay was immunoSEQ multiplex PCR. In the table there are more than 1 million clones, roughly 74% of which are singletons. The sequenced material came from memory CD4+ T cells from PBMCs. The receptors were gathered from a man between 18 and 35 years old in good health. Some clones in this sample may be carry-over from other donors' samples. The CDR3 runs from the conserved cysteine through the conserved F or W. A D gene is named only where the DNA matches it firmly. The size entry is marked missing in some rows and otherwise reads once, few, many or a size class.

J | size | V | D | length | DNA | CDR3
TRBJ1-3 | once | TRBV9 | TRBD1 | 14 | TGTGCCAGCAGCGGGGACAGGGCTGGAAACACCATATATTTT | CASSGDRAGNTIYF
TRBJ1-2 | few | TRBV9 | . | 14 | TGTGCCAGCAGTCCTCAGGGCAGGGCTGAGGGCTACACCTTC | CASSPQGRAEGYTF
TRBJ2-1 | . | TRBV7-2 | TRBD2 | 13 | TGTGCCAGCGGACTAGCGGGAGGGAATGAGCAGTTCTTC | CASGLAGGNEQFF
TRBJ2-3 | once | TRBV28 | TRBD2 | 17 | TGTGCCAGCAGTGGGGGGACTAGCGGGAGTGGCGCAGATACGCAGTATTTT | CASSGGTSGSGADTQYF
TRBJ1-1 | few | TRBV19 | TRBD1 | 13 | TGTGCCAGTAGGACAGGGTTGAGCACTGAAGCTTTCTTT | CASRTGLSTEAFF
TRBJ2-1 | . | TRBV4-1 | . | 16 | TGCGCCAGCAGCCAGGTAGCGGTCGGCTCCTACAATGAGCAGTTCTTC | CASSQVAVGSYNEQFF
TRBJ1-2 | once | TRBV29-1 | TRBD1 | 14 | TGCAGCGTTTCTGGACAGGGAGGATTCTATGGCTACACCTTC | CSVSGQGGFYGYTF
TRBJ1-1 | . | TRBV2 | . | 14 | TGTGCCAGCTTAGCACGGGGGGCGAACACTGAAGCTTTCTTT | CASLARGANTEAFF
TRBJ1-1 | . | TRBV5-1 | . | 10 | TGCGCCAGCAGTCCAGCTGAAGCTTTCTTT | CASSPAEAFF
TRBJ2-1 | . | TRBV4-3 | TRBD2 | 18 | TGCGCCAGCAGCGCGGGGTACTCAGCGGGAGTGTCCTACAATGAGCAGTTCTTC | CASSAGYSAGVSYNEQFF
TRBJ1-5 | . | TRBV30 | . | 13 | TGTGCCTGGAGTTTCGGTGGAGAACAGCCCCAGCATTTT | CAWSFGGEQPQHF
TRBJ1-5 | . | TRBV27 | . | 16 | TGTGCCAGCAGTCCCTTTGGGGGGTTTAGCAATCAGCCCCAGCATTTT | CASSPFGGFSNQPQHF
TRBJ2-7 | few | TRBV13 | TRBD1 | 13 | TGTGCCAGCAGCCTCCAGGGGGCCCACGAGCAGTACTTC | CASSLQGAHEQYF
TRBJ2-7 | . | TRBV27 | . | 15 | TGTGCCAGCAGTTTAAAGGCGCAGGGTATTTACGAGCAGTACTTC | CASSLKAQGIYEQYF
TRBJ2-7 | . | TRBV4-1 | . | 16 | TGCGCCAGCAGCCAAGATCAGCGCCTAATGGGGTCCGAGCAGTACTTC | CASSQDQRLMGSEQYF
TRBJ1-1 | few | TRBV9 | . | 14 | TGTGCCAGCAGCCGCGATCTTATGAACACTGAAGCTTTCTTT | CASSRDLMNTEAFF
TRBJ2-7 | . | TRBV6-6 | . | 15 | TGTGCCAGCAGCACCTACCCCGACAGCACCTACGAGCAGTACTTC | CASSTYPDSTYEQYF
TRBJ1-2 | . | TRBV6-4 | . | 16 | TGTGCCAGCAGTGACCTGACAGCTAAGCCCTCCTATGGCTACACCTTC | CASSDLTAKPSYGYTF
TRBJ2-3 | . | TRBV11-3 | . | 14 | TGTGCCAGCAGCTGGGATAGTGATTCTTATACGCAGTATTTT | CASSWDSDSYTQYF
TRBJ2-1 | . | TRBV28 | TRBD1 | 15 | TGTGCCAGCAGCCCCAGGACAGGGGGAGGGAATGAGCAGTTCTTC | CASSPRTGGGNEQFF
TRBJ1-4 | few | TRBV15 | . | 17 | TGTGCCACCAGCGCGGCTCCTGGGGCGCGGGCTAATGAAAAACTGTTTTTT | CATSAAPGARANEKLFF
TRBJ1-2 | . | TRBV9 | TRBD1 | 14 | TGTGCCAGCAGCGCGTATAGACAGGGGAGTGGCTACACCTTC | CASSAYRQGSGYTF
TRBJ1-3 | . | TRBV5-5 | . | 17 | TGTGCCAGCAGCCCGGGCCCGCTCGGGAACTCTGGAAACACCATATATTTT | CASSPGPLGNSGNTIYF
TRBJ2-7 | . | TRBV7-9 | TRBD1 | 14 | TGTGCCAGCAGCCGACAGGGGTCTCCCTACGAGCAGTACTTC | CASSRQGSPYEQYF
TRBJ2-5 | once | TRBV29-1 | TRBD1 | 13 | TGCAGCGCCGGGACAGGGGCTCCAGAGACCCAGTACTTC | CSAGTGAPETQYF
TRBJ2-7 | . | TRBV18 | . | 16 | TGTGCCAGCTCACCAGGGGGGGGCGCAACTCAGTACGAGCAGTACTTC | CASSPGGGATQYEQYF
TRBJ1-5 | . | TRBV11-2 | . | 15 | TGTGCCAGCAGCTTAGGTGTAGGGACGAATCAGCCCCAGCATTTT | CASSLGVGTNQPQHF
TRBJ2-3 | . | TRBV4-1 | TRBD2 | 16 | TGCGCCAGCAGCCAACGGACTAGCGGATTCACAGATACGCAGTATTTT | CASSQRTSGFTDTQYF
TRBJ2-2 | few | TRBV28 | TRBD2 | 16 | TGTGCCAGCAGAAGTATCCGGGAGGGCCTAACCGGGGAGCTGTTTTTT | CASRSIREGLTGELFF
TRBJ1-1 | few | TRBV6-5 | . | 13 | TGTGCCAGCAGTTACTCTGAGAACACTGAAGCTTTCTTT | CASSYSENTEAFF
TRBJ1-1 | few | TRBV30 | TRBD1 | 16 | TGTGCCTGGTCACGTCCGGGACAGCGCTGGGAGACTGAAGCTTTCTTT | CAWSRPGQRWETEAFF
TRBJ1-2 | . | TRBV5-1 | . | 12 | TGCGCCAGCAGCTTGAACAGGGAGGGCTACACCTTC | CASSLNREGYTF
TRBJ2-2 | . | TRBV5-4 | TRBD1 | 13 | TGTGCCAGCAGCTGGACAGGGGCCGGGGAGCTGTTTTTT | CASSWTGAGELFF
TRBJ2-5 | once | TRBV13 | TRBD2 | 15 | TGTGCCAGCAGCTTACGGCTAGCGGGAAGAGAGACCCAGTACTTC | CASSLRLAGRETQYF
TRBJ1-4 | . | TRBV29-1 | TRBD1 | 16 | TGCAGCGTTGAACTACAGGGGAAGGGGACTAATGAAAAACTGTTTTTT | CSVELQGKGTNEKLFF
TRBJ2-3 | . | TRBV29-1 | . | 14 | TGCAGCGTCTTGGGCGGGAAGGGCGCAGATACGCAGTATTTT | CSVLGGKGADTQYF
TRBJ1-1 | few | TRBV28 | . | 16 | TGTGCCAGCAGTTCCCCCCAGGGTAAGGGTTGGACTGAAGCTTTCTTT | CASSSPQGKGWTEAFF
TRBJ2-6 | . | TRBV7-9 | TRBD2 | 17 | TGTGCCAGCAGCCCTAGCGGGAGGTTGTATGGGGCCAACGTCCTGACTTTC | CASSPSGRLYGANVLTF
TRBJ2-5 | . | TRBV28 | TRBD1 | 14 | TGTGCCAGCAGTTTATGGACAGGGGGTCGGACCCAGTACTTC | CASSLWTGGRTQYF
TRBJ2-3 | . | TRBV5-1 | . | 15 | TGCGCCAGCAGCTTAAACATGATGAACACAGATACGCAGTATTTT | CASSLNMMNTDTQYF
TRBJ2-7 | . | TRBV18 | TRBD1 | 14 | TGTGCCAGCTCAGATCCGGGACAGTCCTACGAGCAGTACTTC | CASSDPGQSYEQYF
TRBJ1-5 | . | TRBV7-3 | TRBD1 | 13 | TGTGCCAGCAGCGCTCGGACAGGTCAGCCCCAGCATTTT | CASSARTGQPQHF
TRBJ2-7 | . | TRBV19 | TRBD1 | 17 | TGTGCCAGTAGTCCCAGGACAGGGGGCGACGTTTCCTACGAGCAGTACTTC | CASSPRTGGDVSYEQYF
TRBJ2-7 | . | TRBV6-4 | TRBD2 | 16 | TGTGCCAGCAGTGATGGACTAGCGGGAGGGCCGGTCGAGCAGTACTTC | CASSDGLAGGPVEQYF
TRBJ1-1 | once | TRBV18 | . | 17 | TGTGCCAGCTCACCCTTACAGGGCACCATCATGAACACTGAAGCTTTCTTT | CASSPLQGTIMNTEAFF
TRBJ1-2 | . | TRBV19 | TRBD1 | 14 | TGTGCCAGTACCAACCGGGACAGGGTGTATGGCTACACCTTC | CASTNRDRVYGYTF
TRBJ1-1 | . | TRBV5-1 | . | 15 | TGCGCCAGCAGCTCGCAGGGTAATATGAACACTGAAGCTTTCTTT | CASSSQGNMNTEAFF
TRBJ2-6 | . | TRBV19 | . | 16 | TGTGCCAGTAGTCCGATTGCGGCTGGTGGGGCCAACGTCCTGACTTTC | CASSPIAAGGANVLTF
TRBJ2-1 | once | TRBV7-3 | . | 12 | TGTGCCAGCAGCTTTGCGGGCGATGAGCAGTTCTTC | CASSFAGDEQFF
TRBJ2-1 | . | TRBV4-3 | TRBD2 | 16 | TGCGCCAGCAGCCAAAGGACTAGCGGGAGAAACAATGAGCAGTTCTTC | CASSQRTSGRNNEQFF
TRBJ2-3 | . | TRBV28 | . | 14 | TGTGCCAGCAGGGATGGACGGGCCGGGGATACGCAGTATTTT | CASRDGRAGDTQYF
TRBJ2-5 | . | TRBV21-1 | . | 14 | TGTGCCAGCAGCAAAGGGCTCCTCCCCGAGACCCAGTACTTC | CASSKGLLPETQYF
TRBJ2-7 | few | TRBV15 | . | 17 | TGTGCCACCAGCAGAGGAGGATGGGGGGCGACTCCCTACGAGCAGTACTTC | CATSRGGWGATPYEQYF
TRBJ2-2 | many | TRBV6-5 | TRBD1 | 15 | TGTGCCAGCAGTTACAGGGGGCAGGACACCGGGGAGCTGTTTTTT | CASSYRGQDTGELFF
TRBJ2-3 | . | TRBV5-4 | . | 14 | TGTGCCAGCAGCTGGGACTTTAGCACAGATACGCAGTATTTT | CASSWDFSTDTQYF
TRBJ1-2 | . | TRBV6-5 | . | 14 | TGTGCCAGCAGCCCTCGGCGAGCTAACTATGGCTACACCTTC | CASSPRRANYGYTF